The T cell receptor (beta chain) described here comes from a study of blood T cells in healthy people across ages. A sample-barcoded 5' primer and a J-beta primer mix were used in a second PCR of roughly 6 to 11 cycles. TCRdb reprocessed the 5' RACE reads via MiXCR and lists one record per CDR3 protein. In the table there are 800,000 to 900,000 distinct CDR3 sequences, 62% of which are singletons. This CDR3 has 13 residues. Trimming took 3 bases from V and 7 from J, leaving 15 bases between them. CDR1 and CDR2 (germline): DFQATT, SNEGSKA (reference sequence). This sequence originates from a man aged 25 to 40 in good health. This chain connects TRBV20-1 to TRBJ1-2; weak D call: TRBD1 (6 bases). Sequencing was done on a sample of blood. For the CDR3, the DNA is TGCAGTGCTAGCGGGGGGGCACTCCCTGGCTACACCTTC. This codes for CSASGGALPGYTF.